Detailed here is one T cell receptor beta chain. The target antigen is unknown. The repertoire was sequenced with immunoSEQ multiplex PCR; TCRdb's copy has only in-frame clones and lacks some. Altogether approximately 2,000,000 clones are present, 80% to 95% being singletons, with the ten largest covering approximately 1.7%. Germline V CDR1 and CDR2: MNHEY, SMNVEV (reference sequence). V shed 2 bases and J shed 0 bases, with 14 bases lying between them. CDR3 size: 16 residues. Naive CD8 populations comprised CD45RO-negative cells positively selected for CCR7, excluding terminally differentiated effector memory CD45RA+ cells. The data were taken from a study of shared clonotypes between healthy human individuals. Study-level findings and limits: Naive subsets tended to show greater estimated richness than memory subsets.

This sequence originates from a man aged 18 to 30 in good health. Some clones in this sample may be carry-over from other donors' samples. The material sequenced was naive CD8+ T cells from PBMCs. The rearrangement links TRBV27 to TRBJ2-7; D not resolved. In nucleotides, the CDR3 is TGTGCCAGCAGTTTAACCCCCGGAGAGCTCTCCTACGAGCAGTACTTC. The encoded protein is CASSLTPGELSYEQYF.